These 8 T cell receptor beta chains originate from one sample sequenced in a study of blood T cell repertoires in COVID-19. The data were produced by immunoSEQ multiplex PCR, yet TCRdb's version contains in-frame clones alone and is incomplete. This repertoire shows a few hundred thousand clones, around 82% found once; its top ten account for approximately 7.4%. Sequencing was carried out using PBMCs or T cells enriched from blood (not recorded which). All receptors come from a woman aged 35 to 49 with acute COVID-19.

This chain joins TRBV5-6 and TRBJ2-7; D may be TRBD2 (6 bases). CDR1 SGHDT and CDR2 YYEEEE come from the germline V gene. The V and J ends lost 1 base and 9 bases respectively, with 17 bases between them. The CDR3 loop spans 14 amino acids. The CDR3 sequence is CASSLWREWRWQYF. DNA of the CDR3: TGTGCCAGCAGCTTGTGGCGGGAATGGCGCTGGCAGTACTTC.

There are a few counts of this clone. This chain uses TRBV7-2 with TRBJ1-2; 10 bases are shared with TRBD1. With V trimmed by 4 bases and J by 5 bases, 7 bases remained unmatched. CDR3 length: 15 residues. CDR1 is SGHTA and CDR2 is FQGNSA in the germline V gene. CDR3 in amino acids: CASSSDRGPHYGYTF. CDR3 nucleotide sequence: TGTGCCAGCAGCTCCGACAGGGGGCCACATTATGGCTACACCTTC.

The chain employs TRBV5-1 and TRBJ2-5; 11 bases line up with TRBD2. Looked up from germline, CDR1 is SGHRS and CDR2 is YFSETQ. The CDR3 contains 15 residues. Trimming at V came to 4 bases and at J to 5 bases, leaving 7 bases not matched to a gene. CDR3 DNA sequence: TGCGCCAGCAGCCGTACTAGCGGGGGACGGGAGACCCAGTACTTC. It encodes CASSRTSGGRETQYF.

This sequence joins TRBV18 and TRBJ2-7; D might be TRBD2 (6 bases). In germline, CDR1 is KGHSH, CDR2 LQKENI. Trimming removed 3 bases at V and 2 bases at J, with 11 bases between. The CDR3 contains 14 residues. DNA for the CDR3: TGTGCCAGCTCACCTCCCGGGGGAACCTACGAGCAGTACTTC. Amino acids: CASSPPGGTYEQYF.

The chain combines TRBV7-9 with TRBJ1-4; D is uncertain. The germline V gene encodes CDR1 SEHNR and CDR2 FQNEAQ (reference sequence). V gave up 0 bases and J gave up 11 bases, with 13 bases separating them. The CDR3 consists of 14 residues. In nucleotides, the CDR3 is TGTGCCAGCAGCTTAGCCCCCGAATCGCAGAAACTGTTTTTT. This gives the protein CASSLAPESQKLFF. Together with reference TRBV7-9 and TRBJ1-4, the CDR3 gives the full variable domain: DTGVSQNPRHKITKRGQNVTFRCDPISEHNRLYWYRQTLGQGPEFLTYFQNEAQLEKSRLLSDRFSAERPKGSFSTLEIQRTEQGDSAMYLCASSLAPESQKLFFGSGTQLSVL.

The chain joins TRBV9 to TRBJ1-6; perhaps TRBD1 as D (5 bases). V was trimmed by 4 bases and J by 5 bases, leaving 10 bases between them. Per the germline V gene, CDR1 is SGDLS and CDR2 is YYNGEE. The CDR3 sequence is 14 residues long. This CDR3 is CASSPPGDNSPLHF. CDR3 DNA: TGTGCCAGCAGCCCCCCGGGGGATAATTCACCCCTCCACTTT.

The chain is built from TRBV18 and TRBJ1-2; tentatively, D is TRBD1 (5 bases). This CDR3 is 12 amino acids long. V was shortened by 3 bases and J by 6 bases, with 8 bases between the two germline ends. Germline CDR1 reads KGHSH; CDR2 reads LQKENI. Written as DNA, the CDR3 is TGTGCCAGCTCACCTCCGGGGGATGGCTACACCTTC. This gives the protein CASSPPGDGYTF.

The gene calls are TRBV6-6 and TRBJ2-3; D not certain. Germline lookup yields CDR1 MNHNY and CDR2 SVGAGI (reference sequence). Trimming removed 7 bases from V and 2 bases from J, with 10 bases in between. CDR3 length: 13 residues. CDR3 coding DNA: TGTGCCAGCATCTCCGGGTCCACAGATACGCAGTATTTT. It translates to CASISGSTDTQYF.